Given below is one TCR beta chain in context. It lacks a known antigen. The junction differs from germline at one of its ends, possibly a read error. TCRbeta CDR3 regions were amplified from genomic DNA by means of the immunoSEQ Assay, a bias-controlled multiplex PCR. The original pipeline was this. The number of nucleated cells in each sample was estimated by amplification of reference gene primers within the assay. To quantify the absolute abundance of each unique TCRbeta CDR3 rearrangement, sequence reads were collapsed and filtered. For each sample, productive Simpson clonality was calculated as the square root of Simpson's diversity index across productive rearrangements. Imported from immuneACCESS, the table was reduced by TCRdb to in-frame sequences with V and J called. These copies leave out some clones; in studies compared against another copy, an unresolved V gene accounts for under half, and the cause of the remainder is not known. The V and J calls and the clone size are those of that table, but D and trimming were determined from the DNA. The sample table contains some 350,000 clones; only one count was recorded for around 86% of them. The ten largest clones take up about 6% of the sample.

This entry is derived from a study of blood T cell repertoires in COVID-19 (dated by TCRdb to 2018 to 2020). Concerning the study at large: Samples covering the acute and convalescent phases of COVID-19 were provided by collaborators in the United States, Italy and Spain. Samples came from the ongoing ImmuneRACE study (first 160 participants) plus 1,254 subjects from 6 global collaborators. Subjects who had been exposed to COVID-19, were actively infected with it, or had recovered from it provided the deeply sampled blood TCRbeta repertoires that made up the dataset. Where available, HLA class I and class II types were taken from metadata supplied by the sample provider and were not determined by assay-based typing. The sample metadata nearly always contained a de-identified subject ID, COVID-19 status, age in years and sex. The repertoires were released in a freely available public database intended as a resource for research on the immune response to SARS-CoV-2. The prospective study material was composed of cDNA or gDNA derived from T cells, B-cell-depleted T cells, or PBMCs.

The germline V gene gives CDR1 as SGHTA and CDR2 as FQGNSA. The CDR3 starts with the cysteine, ends with the phenylalanine, and has 15 residues. Only the CDR3 portion is preserved as DNA: 45 bases, with reading frame beginning at the first base. One collaborating source in Seattle enrolled patients during active infection and followed them longitudinally through the course of disease. Collaborating institutions collected whole blood in K2EDTA tubes following their own protocols. For TCRbeta analysis, collaborator samples were shipped as frozen whole blood, as isolated PBMCs, or as DNA extracted from either sample type. Study-wide conclusions, independent of this receptor: The amount of clinical and demographic metadata varied by source and participant and was provided uncurated.

The rearrangement combines TRBV7-2 with TRBJ2-3; 9 bases in the junction line up with TRBD1. The material sequenced was peripheral blood. This receptor was obtained from a woman aged 45-60 years with COVID-19, enrolled during active disease. CDR3 protein: CASSSKGQGTHTQYF. The DNA is as follows: TGTGCCAGCAGCTCCAAGGGACAGGGCACACATACGCAGTATTTT.